This T cell receptor (beta chain) comes out of a study of T cell responses to AZD1222 COVID-19 vaccine. Sequenced by immunoSEQ multiplex PCR; TCRdb stores in-frame clones only, minus some. This repertoire shows roughly 120,000 clones, approximately 90% found once; its top ten account for about 1.4%. The CDR3 length is 14 residues. The V gene end was trimmed by 3 bases and the J gene end by 2 bases; junction bases not matched to a gene: 0. Looked up from germline, CDR1 is KGHSH and CDR2 is LQKENI. This receptor was obtained from an adult who received the AZD1222 COVID-19 vaccine. The rearrangement joins TRBV18 to TRBJ1-4, with 7 bases matching TRBD1. Sequencing was performed on peripheral blood, taken 28 days after the second AZD1222 dose. CDR3: CASSPRGTNEKLFF. The CDR3 coding sequence is TGTGCCAGCTCACCCAGGGGGACTAATGAAAAACTGTTTTTT.